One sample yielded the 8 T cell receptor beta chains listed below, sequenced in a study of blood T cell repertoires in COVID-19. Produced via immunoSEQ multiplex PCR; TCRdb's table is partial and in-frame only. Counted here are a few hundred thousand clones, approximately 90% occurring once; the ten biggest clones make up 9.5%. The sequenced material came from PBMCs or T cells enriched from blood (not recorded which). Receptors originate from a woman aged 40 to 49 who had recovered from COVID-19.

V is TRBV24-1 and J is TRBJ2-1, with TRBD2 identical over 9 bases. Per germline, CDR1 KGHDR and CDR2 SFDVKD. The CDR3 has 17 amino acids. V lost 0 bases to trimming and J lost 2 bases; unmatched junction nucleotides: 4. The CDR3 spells CATSDLASGRTYNEQFF. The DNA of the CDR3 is TGTGCCACCAGTGATTTGGCCAGCGGGAGGACCTACAATGAGCAGTTCTTC.

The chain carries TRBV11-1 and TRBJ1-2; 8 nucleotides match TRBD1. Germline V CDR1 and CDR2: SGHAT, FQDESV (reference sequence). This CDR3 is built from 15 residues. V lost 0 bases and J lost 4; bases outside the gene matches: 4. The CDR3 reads CASSLAGQGGYGYTF. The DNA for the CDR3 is TGTGCCAGCAGCTTAGCCGGACAGGGCGGCTATGGCTACACCTTC.

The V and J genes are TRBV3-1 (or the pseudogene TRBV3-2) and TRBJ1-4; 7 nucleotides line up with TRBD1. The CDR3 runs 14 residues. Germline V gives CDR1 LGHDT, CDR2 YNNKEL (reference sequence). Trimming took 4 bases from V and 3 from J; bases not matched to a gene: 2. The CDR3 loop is CASSRQGPNEKLFF. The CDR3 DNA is TGTGCCAGCAGCCGACAGGGACCTAATGAAAAACTGTTTTTT.

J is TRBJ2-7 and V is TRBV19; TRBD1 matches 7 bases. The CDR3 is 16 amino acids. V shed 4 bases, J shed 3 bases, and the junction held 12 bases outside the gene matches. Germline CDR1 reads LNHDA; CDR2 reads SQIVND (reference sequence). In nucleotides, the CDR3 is TGTGCCAGTAGTAGGGCCCGACAGGGTTCCTTCTACGAGCAGTACTTC. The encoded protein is CASSRARQGSFYEQYF.

CDR3 nucleotides: TGTGCCAGCAGCCCAGGCGACTACTCCTACGAGCAGTACTTC. It translates to CASSPGDYSYEQYF. The chain joins TRBV14 to TRBJ2-7; possible D gene TRBD2, 5 bases. The CDR3 length is 14 residues. V dropped 4 bases and J dropped 0 bases, with 10 bases sitting between them. Germline V gene lookup returns CDR1 SGHDN and CDR2 FVKESK.

CDR3 residues: CASSPGTSNQPQHF. Written as DNA, the CDR3 is TGTGCCAGCAGCCCGGGTACGAGCAATCAGCCCCAGCATTTT. The genes are TRBV9 and TRBJ1-5; D is undetermined. The CDR3 is 14 residues long. V was trimmed by 4 bases and J by 1 base, leaving 9 bases between them. Germline CDR1 and CDR2: SGDLS and YYNGEE.

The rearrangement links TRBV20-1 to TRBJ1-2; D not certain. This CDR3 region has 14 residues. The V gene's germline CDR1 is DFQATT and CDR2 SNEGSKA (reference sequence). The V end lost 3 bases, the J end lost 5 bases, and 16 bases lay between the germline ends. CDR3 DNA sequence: TGCAGTGCTAGTCTGCCCGAGTTCGGGTATGGCTACACCTTC. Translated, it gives CSASLPEFGYGYTF.

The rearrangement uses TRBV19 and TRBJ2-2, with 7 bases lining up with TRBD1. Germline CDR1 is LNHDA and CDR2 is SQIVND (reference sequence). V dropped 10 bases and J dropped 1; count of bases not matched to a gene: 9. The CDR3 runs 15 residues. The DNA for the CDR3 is TGTGCCACCTCTCCGACAGGGTGGAACACCGGGGAGCTGTTTTTT. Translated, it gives CATSPTGWNTGELFF.